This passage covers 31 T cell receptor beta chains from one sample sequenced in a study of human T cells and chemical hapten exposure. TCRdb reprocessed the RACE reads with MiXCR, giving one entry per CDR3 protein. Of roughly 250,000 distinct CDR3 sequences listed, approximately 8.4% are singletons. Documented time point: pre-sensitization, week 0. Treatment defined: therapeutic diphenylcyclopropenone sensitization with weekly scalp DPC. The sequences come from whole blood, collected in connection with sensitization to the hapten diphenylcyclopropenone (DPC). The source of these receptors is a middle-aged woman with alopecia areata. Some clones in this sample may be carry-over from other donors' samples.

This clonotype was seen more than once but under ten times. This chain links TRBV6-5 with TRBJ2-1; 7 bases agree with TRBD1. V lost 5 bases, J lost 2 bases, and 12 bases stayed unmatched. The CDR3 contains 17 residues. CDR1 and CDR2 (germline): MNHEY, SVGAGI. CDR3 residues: CASSPHGTASPYNEQFF. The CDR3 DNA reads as TGTGCCAGCAGTCCTCACGGGACAGCTTCCCCCTACAATGAGCAGTTCTTC.

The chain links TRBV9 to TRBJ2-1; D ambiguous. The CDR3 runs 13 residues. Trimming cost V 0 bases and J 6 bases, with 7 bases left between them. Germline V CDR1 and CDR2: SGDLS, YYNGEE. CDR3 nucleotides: TGTGCCAGCAGCGTAGCGGCCCTCAATGAGCAGTTCTTC. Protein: CASSVAALNEQFF.

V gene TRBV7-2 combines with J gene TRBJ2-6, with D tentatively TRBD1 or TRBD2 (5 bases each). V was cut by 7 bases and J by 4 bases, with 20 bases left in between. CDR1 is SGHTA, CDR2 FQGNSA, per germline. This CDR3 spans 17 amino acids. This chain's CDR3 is CASNPRGPTLGANVLTF. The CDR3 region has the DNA TGTGCCAGCAACCCACGGGGACCTACTCTGGGGGCCAACGTCCTGACTTTC.

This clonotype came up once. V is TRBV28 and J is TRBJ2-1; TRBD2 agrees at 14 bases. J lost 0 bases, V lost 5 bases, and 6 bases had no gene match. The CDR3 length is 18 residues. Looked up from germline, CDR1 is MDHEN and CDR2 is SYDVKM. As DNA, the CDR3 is TGTGCCAGCAGTCGAAGACTAGCGGGAGGGAGCTCCTACAATGAGCAGTTCTTC. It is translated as CASSRRLAGGSSYNEQFF.

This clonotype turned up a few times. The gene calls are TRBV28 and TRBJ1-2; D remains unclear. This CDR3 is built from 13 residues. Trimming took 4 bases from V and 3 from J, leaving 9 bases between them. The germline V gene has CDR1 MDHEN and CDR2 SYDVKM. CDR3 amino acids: CASSWSGDYGYTF. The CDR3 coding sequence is TGTGCCAGCAGTTGGTCCGGGGACTATGGCTACACCTTC.

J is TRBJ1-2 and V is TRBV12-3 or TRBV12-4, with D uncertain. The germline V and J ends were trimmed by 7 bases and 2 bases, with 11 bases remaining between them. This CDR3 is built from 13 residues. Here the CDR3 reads CASIPIANYGYTF. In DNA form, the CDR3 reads TGTGCCAGCATCCCGATAGCGAACTATGGCTACACCTTC.

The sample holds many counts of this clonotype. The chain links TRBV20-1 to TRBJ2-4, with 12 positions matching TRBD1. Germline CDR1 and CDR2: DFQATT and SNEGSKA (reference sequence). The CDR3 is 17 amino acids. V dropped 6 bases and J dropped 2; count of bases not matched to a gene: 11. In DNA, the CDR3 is TGCAGTGCGTCCCGGGACAGGGGGCGGGGAACCAAAAACATTCAGTACTTC. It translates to CSASRDRGRGTKNIQYF.

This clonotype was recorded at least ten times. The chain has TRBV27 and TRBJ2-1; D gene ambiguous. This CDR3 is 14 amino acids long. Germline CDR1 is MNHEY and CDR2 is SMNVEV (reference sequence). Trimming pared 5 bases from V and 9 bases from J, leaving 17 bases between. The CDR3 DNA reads TGTGCCAGCAGTGGCTTAGTGGCAGGCGGTGAGCAGTTCTTC. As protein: CASSGLVAGGEQFF.

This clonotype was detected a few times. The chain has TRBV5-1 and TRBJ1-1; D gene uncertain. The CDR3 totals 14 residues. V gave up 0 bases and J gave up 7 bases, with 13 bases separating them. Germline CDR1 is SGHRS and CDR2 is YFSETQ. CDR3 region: CASSLGRLGVEAFF. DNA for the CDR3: TGCGCCAGCAGCTTGGGCCGGTTGGGAGTTGAAGCTTTCTTT.

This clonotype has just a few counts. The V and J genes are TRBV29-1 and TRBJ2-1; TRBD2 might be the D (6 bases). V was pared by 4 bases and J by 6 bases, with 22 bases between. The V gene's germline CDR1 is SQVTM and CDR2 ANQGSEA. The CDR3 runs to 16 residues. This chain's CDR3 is CSVGGAGPSLVNEQFF. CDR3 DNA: TGCAGCGTTGGGGGTGCGGGACCGAGTTTGGTCAATGAGCAGTTCTTC.

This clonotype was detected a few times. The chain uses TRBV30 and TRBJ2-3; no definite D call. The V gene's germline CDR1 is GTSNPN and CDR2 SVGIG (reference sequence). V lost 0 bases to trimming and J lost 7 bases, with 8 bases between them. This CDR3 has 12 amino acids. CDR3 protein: CAWSVSVYTQYF. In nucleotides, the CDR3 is TGTGCCTGGAGTGTATCTGTCTATACGCAGTATTTT.

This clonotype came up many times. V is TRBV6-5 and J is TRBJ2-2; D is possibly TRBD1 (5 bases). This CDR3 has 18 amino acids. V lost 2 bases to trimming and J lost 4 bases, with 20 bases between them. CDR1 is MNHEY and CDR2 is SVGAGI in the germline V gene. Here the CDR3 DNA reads TGTGCCAGCAGTTACCCCAGTACAAGGGTAGGGGTCACCGGGGAGCTGTTTTTT. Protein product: CASSYPSTRVGVTGELFF.

CDR3 DNA sequence: TGTGCCAGCAGCTTTTCTAGCGGGAGGGTCCTCTACGAGCAGTACTTC. This translates into CASSFSSGRVLYEQYF. V and J are TRBV7-9 and TRBJ2-7, with 12 bases that match TRBD2. Germline trimming cut 3 bases from V and 3 bases from J; bases unmatched to any gene: 6. Germline CDR1 is SEHNR and CDR2 is FQNEAQ (reference sequence). The CDR3 contains 16 residues.

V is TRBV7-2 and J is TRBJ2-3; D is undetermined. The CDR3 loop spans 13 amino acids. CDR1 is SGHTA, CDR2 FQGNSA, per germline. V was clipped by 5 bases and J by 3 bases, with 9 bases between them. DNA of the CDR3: TGTGCCAGCAGCCGGGCGATAACAGATACGCAGTATTTT. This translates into CASSRAITDTQYF.

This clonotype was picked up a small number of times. The CDR3 loop is CASSLLGTGVRNEQFF. The CDR3 nucleotides are TGTGCCAGCAGCTTACTCGGGACAGGGGTACGGAATGAGCAGTTCTTC. This chain joins TRBV11-2 and TRBJ2-1; 10 bases are a match to TRBD1. Per the germline V gene, CDR1 is SGHAT and CDR2 is FQNNGV. V dropped 2 bases and J dropped 7; count of bases not matched to a gene: 8. The CDR3 length is 16 residues.

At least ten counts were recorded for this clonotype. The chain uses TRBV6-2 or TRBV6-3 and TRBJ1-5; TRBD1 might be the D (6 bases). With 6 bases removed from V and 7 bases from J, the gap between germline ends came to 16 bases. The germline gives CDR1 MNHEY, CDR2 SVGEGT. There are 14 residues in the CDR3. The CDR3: CASSQTGIEQPQHF. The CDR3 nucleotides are TGTGCCAGCAGCCAAACAGGGATAGAACAGCCCCAGCATTTT.

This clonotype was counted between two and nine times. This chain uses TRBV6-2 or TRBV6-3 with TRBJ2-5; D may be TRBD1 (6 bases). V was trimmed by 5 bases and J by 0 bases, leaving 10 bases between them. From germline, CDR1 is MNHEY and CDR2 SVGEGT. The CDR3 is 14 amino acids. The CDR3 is CASSRGQYQETQYF. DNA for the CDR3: TGTGCCAGCAGTCGCGGACAGTACCAAGAGACCCAGTACTTC.

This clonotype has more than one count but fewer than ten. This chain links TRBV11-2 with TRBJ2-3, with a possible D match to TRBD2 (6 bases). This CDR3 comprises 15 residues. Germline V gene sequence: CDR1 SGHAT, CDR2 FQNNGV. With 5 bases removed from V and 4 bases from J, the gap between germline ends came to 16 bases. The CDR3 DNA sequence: TGTGCCAGCAGCCCTGGGGAGGAGACCTCAGATACGCAGTATTTT. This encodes CASSPGEETSDTQYF.

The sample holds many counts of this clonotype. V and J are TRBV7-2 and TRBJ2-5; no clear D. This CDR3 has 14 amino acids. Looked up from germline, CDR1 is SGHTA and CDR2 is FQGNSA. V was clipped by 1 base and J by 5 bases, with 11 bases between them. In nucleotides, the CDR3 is TGTGCCAGCAGCTTAGAGTGGCCGGACGAGACCCAGTACTTC. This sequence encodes CASSLEWPDETQYF.

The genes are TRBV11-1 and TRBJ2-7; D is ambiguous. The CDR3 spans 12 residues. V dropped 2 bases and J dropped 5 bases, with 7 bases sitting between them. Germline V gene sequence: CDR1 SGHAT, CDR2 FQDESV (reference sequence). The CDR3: CASSLSVNEQYF. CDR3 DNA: TGTGCCAGCAGCTTATCGGTGAACGAGCAGTACTTC. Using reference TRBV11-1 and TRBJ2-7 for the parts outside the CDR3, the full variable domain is EAEVAQSPRYKITEKSQAVAFWCDPISGHATLYWYRQILGQGPELLVQFQDESVVDDSQLPKDRFSAERLKGVDSTLKIQPAELGDSAMYLCASSLSVNEQYFGPGTRLTVT.

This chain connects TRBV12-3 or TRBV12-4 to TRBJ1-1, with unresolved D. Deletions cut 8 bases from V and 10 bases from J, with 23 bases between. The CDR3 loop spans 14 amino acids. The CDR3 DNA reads TGTGCCAGCGGTCAGGCCTCGGCAGCCTGGGTAGCTTTCTTT. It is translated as CASGQASAAWVAFF.

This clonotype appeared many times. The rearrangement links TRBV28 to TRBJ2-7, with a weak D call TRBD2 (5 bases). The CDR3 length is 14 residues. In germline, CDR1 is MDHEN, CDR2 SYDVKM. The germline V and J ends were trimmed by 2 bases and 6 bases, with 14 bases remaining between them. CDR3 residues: CASSLGLARGEQYF. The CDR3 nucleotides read TGTGCCAGCAGTTTAGGGCTAGCCCGAGGCGAGCAGTACTTC.

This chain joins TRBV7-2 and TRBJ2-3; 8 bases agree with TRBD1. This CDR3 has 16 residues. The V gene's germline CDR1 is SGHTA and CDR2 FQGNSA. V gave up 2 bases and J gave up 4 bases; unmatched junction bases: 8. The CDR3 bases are TGTGCCAGCAGCTTACGACAGGGGCAATTGTCAGATACGCAGTATTTT. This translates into CASSLRQGQLSDTQYF.

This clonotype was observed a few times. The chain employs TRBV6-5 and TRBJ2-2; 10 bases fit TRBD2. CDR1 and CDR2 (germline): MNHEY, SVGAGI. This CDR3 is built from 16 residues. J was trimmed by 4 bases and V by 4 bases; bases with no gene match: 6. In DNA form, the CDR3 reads TGTGCCAGCAGTTCTCCTAGCGGGAGACCCACCGGGGAGCTGTTTTTT. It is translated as CASSSPSGRPTGELFF.

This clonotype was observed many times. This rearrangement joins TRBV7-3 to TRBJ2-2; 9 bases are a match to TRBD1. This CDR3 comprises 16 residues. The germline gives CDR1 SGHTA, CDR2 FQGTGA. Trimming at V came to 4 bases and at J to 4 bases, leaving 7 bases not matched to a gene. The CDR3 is CASSSTGGGGTGELFF. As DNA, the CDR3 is TGTGCCAGCAGCTCTACAGGGGGCGGCGGCACCGGGGAGCTGTTTTTT.

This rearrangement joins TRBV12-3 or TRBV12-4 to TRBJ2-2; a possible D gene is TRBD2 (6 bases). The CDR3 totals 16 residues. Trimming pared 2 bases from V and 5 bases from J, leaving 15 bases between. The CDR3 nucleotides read TGTGCCAGCAGTTTAATGGGGGGTTTGCGGACCGGGGAGCTGTTTTTT. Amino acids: CASSLMGGLRTGELFF.

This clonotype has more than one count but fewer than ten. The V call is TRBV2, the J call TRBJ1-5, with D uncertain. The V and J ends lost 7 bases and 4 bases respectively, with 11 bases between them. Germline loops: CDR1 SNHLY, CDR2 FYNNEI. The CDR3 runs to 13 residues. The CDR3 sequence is CASTGLENQPQHF. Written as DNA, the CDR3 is TGTGCCAGCACGGGTCTAGAAAATCAGCCCCAGCATTTT.

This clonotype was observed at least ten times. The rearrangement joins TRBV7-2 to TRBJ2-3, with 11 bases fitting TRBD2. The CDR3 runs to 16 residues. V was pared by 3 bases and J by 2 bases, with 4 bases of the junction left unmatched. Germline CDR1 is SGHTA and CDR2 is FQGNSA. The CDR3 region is CASSFVAGGPTDTQYF. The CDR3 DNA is TGTGCCAGCAGCTTCGTAGCGGGAGGGCCCACAGATACGCAGTATTTT.

The CDR3 sequence is CASSSEGSPYEQYF. As DNA, the CDR3 is TGTGCCAGCAGTTCCGAAGGGAGCCCCTACGAGCAGTACTTC. The chain joins TRBV12-3 or TRBV12-4 to TRBJ2-7; tentatively, D is TRBD2 (5 bases). The V end was cut by 4 bases, the J end by 2 bases, with 12 bases between. CDR3 length: 14 residues.

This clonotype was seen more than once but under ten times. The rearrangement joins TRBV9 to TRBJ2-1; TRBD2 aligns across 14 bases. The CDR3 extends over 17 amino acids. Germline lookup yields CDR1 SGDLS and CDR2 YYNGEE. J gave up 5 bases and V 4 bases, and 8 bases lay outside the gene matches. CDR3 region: CASSPTTSGRANNEQFF. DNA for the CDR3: TGTGCCAGCAGCCCCACGACTAGCGGGAGGGCAAACAATGAGCAGTTCTTC.

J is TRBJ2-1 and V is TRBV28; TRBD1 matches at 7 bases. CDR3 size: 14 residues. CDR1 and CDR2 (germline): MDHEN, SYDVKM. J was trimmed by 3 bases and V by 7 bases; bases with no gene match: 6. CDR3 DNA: TGTGCCAGCACCCGGGACAGTAACTACAATGAGCAGTTCTTC. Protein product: CASTRDSNYNEQFF.